These 14 T cell receptor beta chains share one sample of origin, sequenced in a study of blood T cell repertoires in COVID-19. Sequenced by immunoSEQ multiplex PCR; TCRdb stores in-frame clones only, minus some. This table has 25,000 to 35,000 clones, 85% to 95% appearing once. Sample: peripheral blood. The receptors come from a woman aged 70 to 79 with COVID-19, enrolled during active disease.

The chain couples TRBV27 to TRBJ1-1; no clear D gene. The CDR3 runs 14 residues. Trimming removed 6 bases at V and 1 base at J, with 12 bases between. The germline CDR1 and CDR2 sequences are MNHEY and SMNVEV (reference sequence). CDR3 sequence: CASRSRVENTEAFF. The CDR3 DNA follows: TGTGCCAGCAGGTCCCGGGTTGAGAACACTGAAGCTTTCTTT.

V and J are TRBV19 and TRBJ1-2, with no clear D. The CDR3 covers 15 residues. Germline V gene sequence: CDR1 LNHDA, CDR2 SQIVND (reference sequence). Trimming stripped 4 bases from V and 0 bases from J, with 12 bases between. The CDR3 DNA is TGTGCCAGTAGTAAGTCAGCGGAGACTAACTATGGCTACACCTTC. Amino acid sequence: CASSKSAETNYGYTF.

The chain combines TRBV4-1 with TRBJ2-7, with 7 bases identical to TRBD2. This CDR3 is 14 amino acids long. Germline CDR1 is MGHRA and CDR2 is YSYEKL. Trimming took 1 base from V and 5 from J; bases not matched to a gene: 5. DNA for the CDR3: TGCGCCAGCAGCCAAGTACAGCGGGAAGACGAGCAGTACTTC. This codes for CASSQVQREDEQYF.

V gene TRBV5-1 combines with J gene TRBJ2-1; 11 bases map to TRBD2. V lost 0 bases to trimming and J lost 7 bases; unmatched junction nucleotides: 6. Germline V gives CDR1 SGHRS, CDR2 YFSETQ. The length of the CDR3 is 16 residues. In nucleotides, the CDR3 is TGCGCCAGCAGCTTGGTACTAGCGGGAGCAGGGAATGAGCAGTTCTTC. This codes for CASSLVLAGAGNEQFF. Supplemented by reference TRBV5-1 and TRBJ2-1, the full variable domain reads KAGVTQTPRYLIKTRGQQVTLSCSPISGHRSVSWYQQTPGQGLQFLFEYFSETQRNKGNFPGRFSGRQFSNSRSEMNVSTLELGDSALYLCASSLVLAGAGNEQFFGPGTRLTVL.

V and J are TRBV28 and TRBJ2-7; 8 bases align to TRBD2. The CDR3 contains 14 residues. Losses at the gene ends were 6 bases for V and 2 bases for J; bases not matched to a gene: 6. Germline-derived CDR1 and CDR2 are MDHEN and SYDVKM. CDR3 in DNA: TGTGCCAGCAGACTACCGGGAGGGACCTACGAGCAGTACTTC. It yields the protein CASRLPGGTYEQYF. Together with reference TRBV28 and TRBJ2-7, the CDR3 gives the full variable domain: DVKVTQSSRYLVKRTGEKVFLECVQDMDHENMFWYRQDPGLGLRLIYFSYDVKMKEKGDIPEGYSVSREKKERFSLILESASTNQTSMYLCASRLPGGTYEQYFGPGTRLTVT.

The rearrangement uses TRBV28 and TRBJ1-2; weak D call: TRBD1 (6 bases). V gave up 3 bases and J gave up 7 bases, with 18 bases separating them. The germline CDR1 and CDR2 sequences are MDHEN and SYDVKM. This CDR3 comprises 15 residues. The CDR3 DNA reads as TGTGCCAGCAGTTTGAGTGGTCAGGGGTCGGGTGGCTACACCTTC. Amino acid sequence: CASSLSGQGSGGYTF.

V gene TRBV28 combines with J gene TRBJ1-1, with a tentative D call TRBD1 (6 bases). Germline lookup yields CDR1 MDHEN and CDR2 SYDVKM. V lost 8 bases to trimming and J lost 0 bases, with 13 bases between them. The CDR3 runs to 14 residues. The CDR3 loop reads CASAGGGMNTEAFF. Here the CDR3 DNA reads TGTGCCAGCGCTGGGGGGGGCATGAACACTGAAGCTTTCTTT.

The chain has TRBV6-1 and TRBJ1-1; no firm D call. V lost 5 bases and J 3 bases, leaving 10 bases between the germline ends. The CDR3 has 13 amino acids. The germline gives CDR1 MNHNS, CDR2 SASEGT. CDR3 residues: CASSPQAYTEAFF. In DNA, the CDR3 is TGTGCCAGCAGTCCCCAGGCCTACACTGAAGCTTTCTTT.

This clone occurred a few times. The chain links TRBV19 to TRBJ2-7, with a tentative D call TRBD1 (6 bases). Looked up from germline, CDR1 is LNHDA and CDR2 is SQIVND (reference sequence). The CDR3 is 15 residues long. V was shortened by 10 bases and J by 0 bases, with 19 bases between the two germline ends. CDR3 nucleotide sequence: TGTGCCACGCGTCCCGGACAGTTCGGCTCCTACGAGCAGTACTTC. This gives the protein CATRPGQFGSYEQYF.

The rearrangement joins TRBV28 to TRBJ1-2; TRBD1 might be the D (6 bases). The CDR3 runs 16 residues. The V and J ends lost 4 bases and 7 bases respectively, with 22 bases between them. CDR1 and CDR2 (germline): MDHEN, SYDVKM. The CDR3 is CASSSSGQSNYGGYTF. CDR3 DNA: TGTGCCAGCAGTTCCTCTGGACAGTCTAACTATGGTGGCTACACCTTC.

The chain employs TRBV5-4 and TRBJ2-7; 10 positions match TRBD2. The CDR3 has 15 amino acids. V dropped 0 bases and J dropped 6; count of bases not matched to a gene: 6. Germline V gene data show CDR1 as SGHNT and CDR2 as YYREEE (reference sequence). CDR3 residues: CASSLGLAGIGEQYF. The CDR3 DNA follows: TGTGCCAGCAGCTTGGGACTAGCGGGCATCGGCGAGCAGTACTTC.

The J gene is TRBJ2-5, the V gene TRBV25-1, with 10 bases aligning to TRBD2. J lost 0 bases, V lost 5 bases, and 3 bases had no gene match. CDR1 MGHDK and CDR2 SYGVNS come from the germline V gene. The CDR3 sequence is 15 residues long. CDR3 in amino acids: CASSYGLADQETQYF. CDR3 nucleotides: TGTGCCAGCAGTTACGGACTAGCGGACCAAGAGACCCAGTACTTC. The full variable domain, rest sourced from reference TRBV25-1 and TRBJ2-5, is EADIYQTPRYLVIGTGKKITLECSQTMGHDKMYWYQQDPGMELHLIHYSYGVNSTEKGDLSSESTVSRIRTEHFPLTLESARPSHTSQYLCASSYGLADQETQYFGPGTRLLVL.

This clone is termed medium-sized (0.01 to 0.1%). The chain recombines TRBV6-5 with TRBJ2-1, with D tentatively TRBD2 (5 bases). CDR3 length: 15 residues. V was cut by 0 bases and J by 8 bases, with 14 bases left in between. From germline, CDR1 is MNHEY and CDR2 SVGAGI. The CDR3 DNA is TGTGCCAGCAGTTACTCTAACGGGATGAGGGATGAGCAGTTCTTC. This codes for CASSYSNGMRDEQFF.

The rearrangement joins TRBV19 to TRBJ2-3; possible D gene TRBD2, 6 bases. Per the germline V gene, CDR1 is LNHDA and CDR2 is SQIVND (reference sequence). V lost 5 bases and J 2 bases, leaving 14 bases between the germline ends. This CDR3 is 15 amino acids long. The CDR3 loop is CASSLGTGDTDTQYF. The CDR3 DNA follows: TGTGCCAGTAGTTTGGGGACTGGTGACACAGATACGCAGTATTTT.